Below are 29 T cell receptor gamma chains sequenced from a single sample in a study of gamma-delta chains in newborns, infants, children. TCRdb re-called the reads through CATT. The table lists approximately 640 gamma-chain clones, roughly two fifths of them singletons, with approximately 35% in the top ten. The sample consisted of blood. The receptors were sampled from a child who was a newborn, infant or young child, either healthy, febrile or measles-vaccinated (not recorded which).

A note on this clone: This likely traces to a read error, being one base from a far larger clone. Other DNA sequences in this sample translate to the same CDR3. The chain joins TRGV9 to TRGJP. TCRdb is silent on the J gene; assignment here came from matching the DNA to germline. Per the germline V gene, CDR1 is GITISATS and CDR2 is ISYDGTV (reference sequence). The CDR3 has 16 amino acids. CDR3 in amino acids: CALWEVQELGKKIKVF. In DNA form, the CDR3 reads TGTGCATTGTGGGAGGTGCAAGAGTTGGGCAAAAAAATCAAGGTATTT.

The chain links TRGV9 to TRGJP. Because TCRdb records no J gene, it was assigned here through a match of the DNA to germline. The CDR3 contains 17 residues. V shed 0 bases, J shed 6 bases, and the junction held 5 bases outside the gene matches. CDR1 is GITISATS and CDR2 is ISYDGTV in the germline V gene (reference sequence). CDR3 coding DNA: TGTGCCTTGTGGGAGGTGGGTGGAGAGTTGGGCAAAAAAATCAAGGTATTT. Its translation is CALWEVGGELGKKIKVF.

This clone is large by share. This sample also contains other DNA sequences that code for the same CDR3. The CDR3 DNA sequence: TGTGCCTTGTGGGAGGTGAGCGAGTTGGGCAAAAAAATCAAGGTATTT. Its protein is CALWEVSELGKKIKVF. The rearrangement joins TRGV9 to TRGJP. Matching the DNA to germline supplied the J gene, which TCRdb does not give. This CDR3 comprises 16 residues. V was pared by 0 bases and J by 7 bases, with 3 bases of the junction left unmatched. The V gene's germline CDR1 is GITISATS and CDR2 ISYDGTV (reference sequence).

This chain's CDR3 is CATWDENYYKKLF. CDR3 nucleotide sequence: TGTGCCACCTGGGACGAAAATTATTATAAGAAACTCTTT. This chain connects TRGV2 to TRGJ1 or TRGJ2. The J gene is not listed in TCRdb, so it was assigned here from a DNA match to germline. Germline V gene lookup returns CDR1 EGSNGY and CDR2 YDSYNSKV. V lost 2 bases to trimming and J lost 1 base; unmatched junction nucleotides: 2. The CDR3 length is 13 residues.

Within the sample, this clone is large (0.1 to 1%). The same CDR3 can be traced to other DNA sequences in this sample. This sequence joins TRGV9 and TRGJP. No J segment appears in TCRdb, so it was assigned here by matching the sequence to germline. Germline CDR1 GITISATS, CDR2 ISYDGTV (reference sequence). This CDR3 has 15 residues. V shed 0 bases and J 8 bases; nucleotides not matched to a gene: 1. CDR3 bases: TGTGCCTTGTGGGAGGTGCAGTTGGGCAAAAAAATCAAGGTATTT. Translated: CALWEVQLGKKIKVF.

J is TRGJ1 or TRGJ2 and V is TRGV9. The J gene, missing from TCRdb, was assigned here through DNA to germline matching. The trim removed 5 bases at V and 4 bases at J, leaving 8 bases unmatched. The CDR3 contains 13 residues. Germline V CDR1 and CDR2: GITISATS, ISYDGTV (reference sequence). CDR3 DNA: TGTGCCTTGTGGGCCAGGGGATATTATAAGAAACTCTTT. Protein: CALWARGYYKKLF.

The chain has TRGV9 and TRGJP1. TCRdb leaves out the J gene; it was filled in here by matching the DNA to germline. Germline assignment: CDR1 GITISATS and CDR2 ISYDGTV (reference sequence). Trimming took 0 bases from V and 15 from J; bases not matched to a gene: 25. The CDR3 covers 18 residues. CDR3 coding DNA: TGTGCCTTGTGGGAGGTGAAGGTTCAAGAGTTGGGCAAAAAAATCAAGATATTT. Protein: CALWEVKVQELGKKIKIF.

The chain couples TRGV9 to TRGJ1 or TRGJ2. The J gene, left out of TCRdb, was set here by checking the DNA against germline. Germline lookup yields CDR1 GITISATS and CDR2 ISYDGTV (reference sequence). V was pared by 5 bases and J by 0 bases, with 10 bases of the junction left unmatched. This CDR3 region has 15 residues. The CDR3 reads CALWVQHSNYYKKLF. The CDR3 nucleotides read TGTGCCTTGTGGGTTCAGCACTCGAATTATTATAAGAAACTCTTT.

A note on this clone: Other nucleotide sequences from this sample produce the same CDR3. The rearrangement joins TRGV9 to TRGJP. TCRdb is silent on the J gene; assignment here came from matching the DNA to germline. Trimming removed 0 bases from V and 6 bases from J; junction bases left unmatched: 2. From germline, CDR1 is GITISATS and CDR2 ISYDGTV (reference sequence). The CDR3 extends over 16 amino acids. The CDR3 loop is CALWEVIELGKKIKVF. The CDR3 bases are TGTGCCTTGTGGGAGGTGATAGAGTTGGGCAAAAAAATCAAGGTATTT.

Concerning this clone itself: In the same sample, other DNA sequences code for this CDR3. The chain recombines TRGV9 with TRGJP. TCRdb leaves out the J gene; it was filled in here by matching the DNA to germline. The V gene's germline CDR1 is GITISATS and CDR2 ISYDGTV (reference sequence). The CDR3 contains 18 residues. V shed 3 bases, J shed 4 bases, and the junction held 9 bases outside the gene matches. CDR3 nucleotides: TGTGCCTTGTGGGAGAACAATACCCAAGAGTTGGGCAAAAAAATCAAGGTATTT. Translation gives CALWENNTQELGKKIKVF.

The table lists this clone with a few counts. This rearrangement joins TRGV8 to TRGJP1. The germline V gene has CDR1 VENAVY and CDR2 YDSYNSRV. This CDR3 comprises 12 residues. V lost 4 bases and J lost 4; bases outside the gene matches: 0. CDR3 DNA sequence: TGTGCCACCTGGGACACTGGTTGGTTCAAGATATTT. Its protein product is CATWDTGWFKIF.

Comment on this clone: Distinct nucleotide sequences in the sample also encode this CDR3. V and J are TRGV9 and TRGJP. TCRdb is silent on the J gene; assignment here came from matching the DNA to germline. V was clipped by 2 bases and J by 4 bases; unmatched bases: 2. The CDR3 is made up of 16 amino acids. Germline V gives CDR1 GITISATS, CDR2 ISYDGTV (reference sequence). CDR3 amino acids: CALWEGQELGKKIKVF. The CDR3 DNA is TGTGCCTTGTGGGAGGGACAAGAGTTGGGCAAAAAAATCAAGGTATTT.

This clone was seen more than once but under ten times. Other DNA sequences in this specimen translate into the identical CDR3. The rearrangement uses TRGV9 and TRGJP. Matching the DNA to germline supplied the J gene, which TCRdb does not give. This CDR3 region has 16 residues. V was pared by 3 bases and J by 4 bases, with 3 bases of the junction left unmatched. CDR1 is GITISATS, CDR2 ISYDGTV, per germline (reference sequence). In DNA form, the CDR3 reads TGTGCCTTGTGGGAGCTCCAAGAGTTGGGCAAAAAAATCAAGGTATTT. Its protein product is CALWELQELGKKIKVF.

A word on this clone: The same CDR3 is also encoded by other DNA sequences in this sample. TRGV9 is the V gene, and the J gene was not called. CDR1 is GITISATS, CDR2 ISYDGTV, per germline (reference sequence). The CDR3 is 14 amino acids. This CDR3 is CALWEVMGKKIKVF. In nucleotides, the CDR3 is TGTGCCTTGTGGGAGGTGATGGGCAAAAAAATCAAGGTCTTT.

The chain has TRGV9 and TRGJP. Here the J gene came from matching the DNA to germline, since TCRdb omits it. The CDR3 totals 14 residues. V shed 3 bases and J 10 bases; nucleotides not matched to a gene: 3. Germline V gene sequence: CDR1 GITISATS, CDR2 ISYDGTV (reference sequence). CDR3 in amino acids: CALWEPLGKKIKVF. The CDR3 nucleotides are TGTGCCTTGTGGGAGCCCTTGGGCAAAAAAATCAAGGTATTT.

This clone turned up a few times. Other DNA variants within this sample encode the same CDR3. CDR3 in DNA: TGTGCCTTGTGGGAAGCGCAAGAGTTGGGCAAAAAAATCAAGGTATTT. This codes for CALWEAQELGKKIKVF. The rearrangement joins TRGV9 to TRGJP. TCRdb does not report a J gene; here it was assigned by matching the DNA to germline references. J gave up 3 bases and V 4 bases, and 3 bases lay outside the gene matches. CDR1 is GITISATS and CDR2 is ISYDGTV in the germline V gene (reference sequence). The CDR3 contains 16 residues.

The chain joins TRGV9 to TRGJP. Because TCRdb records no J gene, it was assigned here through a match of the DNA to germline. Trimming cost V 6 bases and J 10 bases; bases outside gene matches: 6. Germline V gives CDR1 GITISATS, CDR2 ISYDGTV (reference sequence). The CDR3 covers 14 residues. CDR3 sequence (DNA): TGTGCCTTGTGGCAAGGTTTGGGCAAAAAAATCAAGGTATTT. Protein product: CALWQGLGKKIKVF.

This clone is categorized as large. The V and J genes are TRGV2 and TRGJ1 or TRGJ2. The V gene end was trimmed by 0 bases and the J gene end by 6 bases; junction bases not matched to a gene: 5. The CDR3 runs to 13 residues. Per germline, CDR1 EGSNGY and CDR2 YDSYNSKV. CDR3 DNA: TGTGCCACCTGGGACGGGCCAGGTTATAAGAAACTCTTT. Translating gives CATWDGPGYKKLF.

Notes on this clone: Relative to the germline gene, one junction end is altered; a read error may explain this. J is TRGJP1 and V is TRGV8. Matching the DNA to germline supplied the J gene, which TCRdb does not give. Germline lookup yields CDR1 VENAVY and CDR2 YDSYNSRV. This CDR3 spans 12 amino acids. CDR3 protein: CATWGGGWIKIF. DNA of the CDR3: TGTGCCACCTGGGGTGGTGGTTGGATCAAGATATTT.

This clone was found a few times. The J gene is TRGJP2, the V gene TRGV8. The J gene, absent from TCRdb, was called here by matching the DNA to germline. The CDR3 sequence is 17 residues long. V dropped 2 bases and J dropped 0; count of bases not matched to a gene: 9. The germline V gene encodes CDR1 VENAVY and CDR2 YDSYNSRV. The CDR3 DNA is TGTGCCACCTGGGATAAAGGAGGGCATAGTAGTGATTGGATCAAGACGTTT. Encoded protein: CATWDKGGHSSDWIKTF.

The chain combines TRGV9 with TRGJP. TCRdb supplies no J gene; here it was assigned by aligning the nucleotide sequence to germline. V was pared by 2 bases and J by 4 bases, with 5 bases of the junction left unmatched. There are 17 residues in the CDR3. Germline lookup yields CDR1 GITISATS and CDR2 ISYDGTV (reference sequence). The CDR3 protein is CALWEAIQELGKKIKVF. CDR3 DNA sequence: TGTGCCTTGTGGGAGGCGATACAAGAGTTGGGCAAAAAAATCAAGGTATTT.

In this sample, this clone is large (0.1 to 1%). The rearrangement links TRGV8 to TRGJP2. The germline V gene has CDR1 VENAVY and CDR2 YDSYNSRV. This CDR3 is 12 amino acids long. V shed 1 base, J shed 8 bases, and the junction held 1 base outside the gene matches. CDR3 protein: CATWDSDWIKTF. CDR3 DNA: TGTGCCACCTGGGATAGCGATTGGATCAAGACGTTT.

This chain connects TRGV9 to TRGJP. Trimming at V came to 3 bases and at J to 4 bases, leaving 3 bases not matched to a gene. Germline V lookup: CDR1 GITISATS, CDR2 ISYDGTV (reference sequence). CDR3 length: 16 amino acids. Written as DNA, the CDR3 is TGTGCCTTGTGGGAGCCTCAAGAGTTGGGCAAAAAAATCAAGGTATTT. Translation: CALWEPQELGKKIKVF.

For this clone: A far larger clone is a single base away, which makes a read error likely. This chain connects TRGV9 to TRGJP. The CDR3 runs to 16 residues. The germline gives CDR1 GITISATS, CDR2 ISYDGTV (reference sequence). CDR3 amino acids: CALCEVQELGKKIKVF. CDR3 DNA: TGTGCCTTGTGTGAGGTGCAAGAGTTGGGCAAAAAAATCAAGGTATTT.

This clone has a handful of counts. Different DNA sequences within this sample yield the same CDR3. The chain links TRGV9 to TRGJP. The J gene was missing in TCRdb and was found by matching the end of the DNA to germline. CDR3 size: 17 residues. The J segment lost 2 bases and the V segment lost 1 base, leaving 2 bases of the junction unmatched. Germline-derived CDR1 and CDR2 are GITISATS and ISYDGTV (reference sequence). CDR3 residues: CALWEVRQELGKKIKVF. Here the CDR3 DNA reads TGTGCCTTGTGGGAGGTAAGGCAAGAGTTGGGCAAAAAAATCAAGGTATTT.

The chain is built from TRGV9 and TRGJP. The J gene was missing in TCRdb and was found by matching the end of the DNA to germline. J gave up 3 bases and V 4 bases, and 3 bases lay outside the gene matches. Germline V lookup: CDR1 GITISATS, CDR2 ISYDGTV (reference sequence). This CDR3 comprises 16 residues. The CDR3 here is CALWDTQELGKKIKVF. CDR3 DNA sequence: TGTGCCTTGTGGGACACGCAAGAGTTGGGCAAAAAAATCAAGGTATTT.

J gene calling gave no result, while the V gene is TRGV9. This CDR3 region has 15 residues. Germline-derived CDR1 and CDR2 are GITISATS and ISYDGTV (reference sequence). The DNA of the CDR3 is TGTGCCCCGTGGGAGCAAGAGTTGGGCAAAAAAATCAAGGTGTTT. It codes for CAPWEQELGKKIKVF.

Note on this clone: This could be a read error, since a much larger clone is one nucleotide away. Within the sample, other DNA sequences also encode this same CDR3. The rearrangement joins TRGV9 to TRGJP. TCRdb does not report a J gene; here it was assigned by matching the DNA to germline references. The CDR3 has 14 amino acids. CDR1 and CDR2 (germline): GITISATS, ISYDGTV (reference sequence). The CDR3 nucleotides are TGTGCCTTGTGGCAAGAGTTAGGCAAAAAAATCAAGGTATTT. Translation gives CALWQELGKKIKVF.

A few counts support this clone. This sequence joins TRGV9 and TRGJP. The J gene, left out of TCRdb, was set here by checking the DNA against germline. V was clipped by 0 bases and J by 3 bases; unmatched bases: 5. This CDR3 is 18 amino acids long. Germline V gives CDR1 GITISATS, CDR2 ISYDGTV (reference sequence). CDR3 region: CALWEVREQELGKKIKVF. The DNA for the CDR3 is TGTGCCTTGTGGGAGGTGCGGGAGCAAGAGTTGGGCAAAAAAATCAAGGTATTT.